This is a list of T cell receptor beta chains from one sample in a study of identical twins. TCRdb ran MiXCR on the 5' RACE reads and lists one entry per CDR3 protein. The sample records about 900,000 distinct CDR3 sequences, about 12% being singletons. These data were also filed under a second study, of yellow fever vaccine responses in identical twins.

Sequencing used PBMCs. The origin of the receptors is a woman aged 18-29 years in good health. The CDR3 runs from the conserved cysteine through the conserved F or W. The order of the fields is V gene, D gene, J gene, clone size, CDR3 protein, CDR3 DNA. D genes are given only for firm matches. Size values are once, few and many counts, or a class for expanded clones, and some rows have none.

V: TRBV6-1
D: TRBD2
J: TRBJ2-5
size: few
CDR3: CASSRILSGGAGETQYF
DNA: TGTGCCAGCAGTCGGATACTTAGCGGGGGGGCCGGGGAGACCCAGTACTTC

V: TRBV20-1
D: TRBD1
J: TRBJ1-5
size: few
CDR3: CSARGDREIQPQHF
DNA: TGCAGTGCTAGGGGTGACAGGGAGATCCAGCCCCAGCATTTT

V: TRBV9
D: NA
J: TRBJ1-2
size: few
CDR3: CASSAGVNYGYTF
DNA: TGTGCCAGCAGCGCCGGAGTTAACTATGGCTACACCTTC

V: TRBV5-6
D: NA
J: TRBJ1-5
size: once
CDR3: CASSRRGSDQPQHF
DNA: TGTGCCAGCAGTCGCAGGGGTTCGGATCAGCCCCAGCATTTT

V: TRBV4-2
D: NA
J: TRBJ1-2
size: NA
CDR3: CASSQDRANYGYTF
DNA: TGTGCCAGCAGCCAAGATCGAGCTAACTATGGCTACACCTTC

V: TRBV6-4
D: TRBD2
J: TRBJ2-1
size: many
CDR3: CASSDSAGGGYNEQFF
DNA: TGTGCCAGCAGTGACTCAGCGGGGGGGGGTTACAATGAGCAGTTCTTC

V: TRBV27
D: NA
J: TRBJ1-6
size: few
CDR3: CASSKPPSSYNSPLHF
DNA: TGTGCCAGCAGTAAACCCCCCAGCTCCTATAATTCACCCCTCCACTTT

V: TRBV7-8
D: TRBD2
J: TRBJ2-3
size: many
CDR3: CASSLAASGSTDTQYF
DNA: TGTGCCAGCAGCTTAGCGGCTAGCGGGAGCACAGATACGCAGTATTTT

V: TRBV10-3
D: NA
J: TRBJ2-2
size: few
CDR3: CAISDRPQTGELFF
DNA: TGTGCCATCAGTGACAGACCTCAAACCGGGGAGCTGTTTTTT

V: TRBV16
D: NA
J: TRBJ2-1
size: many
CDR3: CASSQSLRGNEQFF
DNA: TGTGCCAGCAGCCAATCATTAAGGGGCAATGAGCAGTTCTTC

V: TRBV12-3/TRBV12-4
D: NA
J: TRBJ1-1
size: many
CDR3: CASRAFSMNTEAFF
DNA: TGTGCCAGCAGGGCCTTCTCTATGAACACTGAAGCTTTCTTT

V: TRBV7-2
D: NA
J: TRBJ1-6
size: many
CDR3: CASSLTWATSPLHF
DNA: TGTGCCAGCAGCTTGACGTGGGCTACTTCACCCCTCCACTTT

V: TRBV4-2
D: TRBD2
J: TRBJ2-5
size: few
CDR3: CASSQAGTRIGETQYF
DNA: TGTGCCAGCAGCCAGGCCGGGACTAGGATTGGAGAGACCCAGTACTTC

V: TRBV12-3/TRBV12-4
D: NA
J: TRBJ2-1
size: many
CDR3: CASNGLSYNEQFF
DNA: TGTGCCAGCAACGGACTTTCCTACAATGAGCAGTTCTTC

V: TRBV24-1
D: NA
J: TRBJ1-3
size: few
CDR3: CATSGGSGLRNTIYF
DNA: TGTGCCACCAGCGGGGGATCAGGTTTACGAAACACCATATATTTT

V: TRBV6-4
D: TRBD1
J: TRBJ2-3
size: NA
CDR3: CASSDATGATDTQYF
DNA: TGTGCCAGCAGTGACGCGACAGGGGCAACAGATACGCAGTATTTT

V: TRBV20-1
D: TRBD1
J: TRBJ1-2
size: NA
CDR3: CSPAGDSYGYTF
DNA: TGCAGTCCTGCGGGGGACAGTTATGGCTACACCTTC

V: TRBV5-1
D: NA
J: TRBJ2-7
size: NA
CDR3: CASSLVYGGIAYEQYF
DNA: TGCGCCAGCAGCTTGGTCTATGGCGGGATAGCCTACGAGCAGTACTTC

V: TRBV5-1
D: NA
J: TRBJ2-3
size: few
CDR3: CASSLLGAVADTQYF
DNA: TGCGCCAGCAGCTTGTTGGGGGCTGTGGCAGATACGCAGTATTTT

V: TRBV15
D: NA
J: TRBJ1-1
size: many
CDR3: CATSLDWGDEAFF
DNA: TGTGCCACCAGTCTGGACTGGGGGGATGAAGCTTTCTTT

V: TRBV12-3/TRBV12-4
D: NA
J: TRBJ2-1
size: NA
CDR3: CASSLLGMGEQFF
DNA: TGTGCCAGCAGTTTGCTGGGGATGGGTGAGCAGTTCTTC

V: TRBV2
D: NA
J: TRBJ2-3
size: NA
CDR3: CASSEEKRVGDTQYF
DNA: TGTGCCAGCAGTGAAGAAAAGCGGGTCGGTGATACGCAGTATTTT

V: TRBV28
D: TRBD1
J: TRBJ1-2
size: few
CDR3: CASSTGQGLDGYTF
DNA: TGTGCCAGCAGTACGGGACAGGGCCTCGATGGCTACACCTTC

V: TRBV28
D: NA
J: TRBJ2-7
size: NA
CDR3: CASSLSNDLPPPGDF
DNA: TGTGCCAGCAGTTTATCCAACGATCTCCCCCCACCGGGAGACTTC